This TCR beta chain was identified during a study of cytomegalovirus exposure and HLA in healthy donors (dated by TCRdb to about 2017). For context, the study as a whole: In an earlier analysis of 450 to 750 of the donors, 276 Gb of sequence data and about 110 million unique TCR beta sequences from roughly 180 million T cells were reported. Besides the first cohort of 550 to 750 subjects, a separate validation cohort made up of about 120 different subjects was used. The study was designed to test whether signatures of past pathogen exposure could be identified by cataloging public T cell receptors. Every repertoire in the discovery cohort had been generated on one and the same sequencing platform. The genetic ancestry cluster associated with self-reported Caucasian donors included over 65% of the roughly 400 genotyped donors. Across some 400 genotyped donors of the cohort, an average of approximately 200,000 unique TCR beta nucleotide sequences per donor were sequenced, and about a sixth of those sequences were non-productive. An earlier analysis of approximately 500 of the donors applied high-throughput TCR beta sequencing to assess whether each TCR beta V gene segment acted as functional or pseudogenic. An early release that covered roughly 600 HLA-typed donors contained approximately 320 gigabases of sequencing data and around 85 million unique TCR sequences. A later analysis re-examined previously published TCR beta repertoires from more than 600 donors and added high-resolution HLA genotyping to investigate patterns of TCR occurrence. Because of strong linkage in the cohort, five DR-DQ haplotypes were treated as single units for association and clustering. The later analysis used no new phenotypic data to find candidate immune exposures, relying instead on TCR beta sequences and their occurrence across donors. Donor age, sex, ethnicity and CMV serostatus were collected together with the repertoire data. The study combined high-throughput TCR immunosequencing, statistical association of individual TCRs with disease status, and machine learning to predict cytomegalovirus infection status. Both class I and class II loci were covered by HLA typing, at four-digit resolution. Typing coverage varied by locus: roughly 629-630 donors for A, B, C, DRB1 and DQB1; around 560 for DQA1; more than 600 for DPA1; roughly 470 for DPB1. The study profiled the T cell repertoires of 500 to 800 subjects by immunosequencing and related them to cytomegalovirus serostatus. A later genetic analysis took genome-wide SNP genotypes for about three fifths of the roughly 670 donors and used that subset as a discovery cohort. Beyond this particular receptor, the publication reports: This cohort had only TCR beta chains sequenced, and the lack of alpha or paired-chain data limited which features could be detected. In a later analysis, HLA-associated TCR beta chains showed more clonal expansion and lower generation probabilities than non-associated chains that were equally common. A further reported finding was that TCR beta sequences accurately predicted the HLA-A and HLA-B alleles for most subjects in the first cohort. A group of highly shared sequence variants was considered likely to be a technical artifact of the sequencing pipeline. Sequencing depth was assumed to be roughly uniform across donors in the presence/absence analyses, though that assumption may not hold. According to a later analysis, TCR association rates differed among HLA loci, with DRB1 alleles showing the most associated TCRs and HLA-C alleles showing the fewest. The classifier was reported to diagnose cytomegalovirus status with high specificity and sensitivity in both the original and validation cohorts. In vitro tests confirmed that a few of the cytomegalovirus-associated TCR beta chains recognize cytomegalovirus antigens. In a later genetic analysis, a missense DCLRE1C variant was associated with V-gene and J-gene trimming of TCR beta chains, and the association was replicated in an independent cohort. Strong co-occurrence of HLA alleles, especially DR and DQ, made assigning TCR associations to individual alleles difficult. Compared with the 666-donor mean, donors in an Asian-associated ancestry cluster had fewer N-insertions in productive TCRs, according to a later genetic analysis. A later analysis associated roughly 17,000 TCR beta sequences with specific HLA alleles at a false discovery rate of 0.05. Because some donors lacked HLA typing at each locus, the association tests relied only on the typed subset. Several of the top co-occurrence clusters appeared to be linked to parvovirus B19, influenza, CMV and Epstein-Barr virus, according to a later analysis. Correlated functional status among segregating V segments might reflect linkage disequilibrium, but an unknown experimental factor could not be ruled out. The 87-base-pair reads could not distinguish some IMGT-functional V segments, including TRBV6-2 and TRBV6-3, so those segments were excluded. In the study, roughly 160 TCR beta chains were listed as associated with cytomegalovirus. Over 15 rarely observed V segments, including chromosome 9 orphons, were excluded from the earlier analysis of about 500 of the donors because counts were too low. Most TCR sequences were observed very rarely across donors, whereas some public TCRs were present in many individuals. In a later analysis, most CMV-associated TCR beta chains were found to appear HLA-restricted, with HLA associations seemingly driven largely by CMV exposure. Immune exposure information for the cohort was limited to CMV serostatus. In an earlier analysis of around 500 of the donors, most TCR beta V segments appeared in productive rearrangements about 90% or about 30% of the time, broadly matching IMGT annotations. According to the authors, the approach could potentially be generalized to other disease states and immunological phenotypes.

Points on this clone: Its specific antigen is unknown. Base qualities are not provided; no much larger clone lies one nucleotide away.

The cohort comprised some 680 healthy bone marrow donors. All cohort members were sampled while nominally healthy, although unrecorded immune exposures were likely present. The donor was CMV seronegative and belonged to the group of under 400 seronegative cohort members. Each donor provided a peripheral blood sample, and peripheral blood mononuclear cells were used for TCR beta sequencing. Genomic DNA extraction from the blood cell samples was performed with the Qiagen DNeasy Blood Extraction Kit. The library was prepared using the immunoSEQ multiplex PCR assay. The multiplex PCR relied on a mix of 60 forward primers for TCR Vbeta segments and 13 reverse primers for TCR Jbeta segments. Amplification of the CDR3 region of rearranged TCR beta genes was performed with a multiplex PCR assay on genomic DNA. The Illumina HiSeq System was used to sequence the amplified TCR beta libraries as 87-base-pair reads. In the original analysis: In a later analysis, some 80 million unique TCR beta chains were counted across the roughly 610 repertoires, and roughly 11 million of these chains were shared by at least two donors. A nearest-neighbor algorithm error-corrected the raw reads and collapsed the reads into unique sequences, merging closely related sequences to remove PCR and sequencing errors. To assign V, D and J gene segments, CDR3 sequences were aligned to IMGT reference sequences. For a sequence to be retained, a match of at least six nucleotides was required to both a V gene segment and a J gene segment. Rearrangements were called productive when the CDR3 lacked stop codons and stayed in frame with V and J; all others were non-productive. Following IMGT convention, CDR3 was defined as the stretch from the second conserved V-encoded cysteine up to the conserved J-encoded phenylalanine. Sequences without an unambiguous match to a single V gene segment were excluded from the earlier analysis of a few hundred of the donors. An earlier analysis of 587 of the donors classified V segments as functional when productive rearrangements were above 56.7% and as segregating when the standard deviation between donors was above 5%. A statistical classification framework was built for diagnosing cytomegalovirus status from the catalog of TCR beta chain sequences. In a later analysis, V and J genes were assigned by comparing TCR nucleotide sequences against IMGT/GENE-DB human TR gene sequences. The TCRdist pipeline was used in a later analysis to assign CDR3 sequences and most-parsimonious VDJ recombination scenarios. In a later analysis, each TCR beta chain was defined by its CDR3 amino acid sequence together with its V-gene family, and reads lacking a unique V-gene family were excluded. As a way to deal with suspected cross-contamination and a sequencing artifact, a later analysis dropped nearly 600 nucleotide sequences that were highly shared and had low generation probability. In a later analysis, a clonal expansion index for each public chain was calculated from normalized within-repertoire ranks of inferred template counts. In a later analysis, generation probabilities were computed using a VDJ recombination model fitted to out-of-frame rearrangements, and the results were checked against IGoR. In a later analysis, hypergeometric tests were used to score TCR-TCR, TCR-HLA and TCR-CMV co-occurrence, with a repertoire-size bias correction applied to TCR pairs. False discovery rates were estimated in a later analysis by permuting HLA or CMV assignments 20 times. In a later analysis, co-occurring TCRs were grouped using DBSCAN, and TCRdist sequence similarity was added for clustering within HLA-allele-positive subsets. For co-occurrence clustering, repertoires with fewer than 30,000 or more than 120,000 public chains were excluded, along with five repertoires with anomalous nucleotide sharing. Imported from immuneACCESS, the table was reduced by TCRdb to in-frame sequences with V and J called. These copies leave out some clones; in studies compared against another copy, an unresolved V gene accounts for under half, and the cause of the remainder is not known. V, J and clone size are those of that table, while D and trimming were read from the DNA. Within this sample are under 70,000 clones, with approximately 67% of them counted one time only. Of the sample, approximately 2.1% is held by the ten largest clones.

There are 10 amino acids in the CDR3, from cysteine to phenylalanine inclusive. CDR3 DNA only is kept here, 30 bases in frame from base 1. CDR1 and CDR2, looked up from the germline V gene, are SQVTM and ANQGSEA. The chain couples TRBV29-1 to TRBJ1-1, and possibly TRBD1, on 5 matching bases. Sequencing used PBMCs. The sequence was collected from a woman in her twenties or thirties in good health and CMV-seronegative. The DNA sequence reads TGCAGGGGGGGGAACACTGAAGCTTTCTTT. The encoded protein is CRGGNTEAFF.